The present T cell receptor (beta chain) was sequenced within a study of cytomegalovirus exposure and HLA in healthy donors. General study results and limits: In vitro checks showed that a few CMV-associated chains really do target CMV antigens. Rarity held for most TCR sequences, but there were some public TCRs that occurred in many donors. Altogether, 150 or so TCR beta chains were recorded as cytomegalovirus-associated.

The length of the CDR3 is 15 residues. The J segment lost 2 bases and the V segment lost 1 base, leaving 5 bases of the junction unmatched. Germline assignment: CDR1 SQVTM and CDR2 ANQGSEA. Profiled with immunoSEQ multiplex PCR; TCRdb holds only in-frame clones, not every one. The top ten clones hold 4% to 6% of a sample with around 120,000 clones, approximately 85% of them seen once. With regard to this clone: No antigen is known for it.

Among the roughly 120 subjects of the validation cohort, separate from the approximately 700-subject first cohort, were the donors. V is TRBV29-1 and J is TRBJ2-3, with 8 nucleotides matching TRBD1. Sequenced material: PBMCs. This receptor was identified in a man in his late teens or twenties in good health and CMV-seronegative. DNA of the CDR3: TGCAGCGTTGAAGTAAGGACAGGGTTCACAGATACGCAGTATTTT. Translated: CSVEVRTGFTDTQYF.